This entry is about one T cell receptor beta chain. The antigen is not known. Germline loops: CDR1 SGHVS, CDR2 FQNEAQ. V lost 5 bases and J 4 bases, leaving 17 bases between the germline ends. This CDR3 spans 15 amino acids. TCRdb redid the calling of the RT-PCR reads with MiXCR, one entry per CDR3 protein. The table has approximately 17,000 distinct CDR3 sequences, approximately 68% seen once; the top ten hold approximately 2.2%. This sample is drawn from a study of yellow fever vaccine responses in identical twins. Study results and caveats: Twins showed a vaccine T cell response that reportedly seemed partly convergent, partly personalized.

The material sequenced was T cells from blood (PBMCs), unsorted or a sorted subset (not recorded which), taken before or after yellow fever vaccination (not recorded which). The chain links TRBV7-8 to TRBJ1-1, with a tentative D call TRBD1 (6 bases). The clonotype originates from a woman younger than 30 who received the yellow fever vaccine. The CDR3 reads CASSRFTGSGTEAFF. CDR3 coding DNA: TGTGCCAGCAGCCGATTCACAGGGTCAGGCACTGAAGCTTTCTTT.